This TCR beta chain is drawn from a study of blood T cell repertoires in COVID-19. The CDR3 spans 15 residues. Germline CDR1 is LNHDA and CDR2 is SQIVND (reference sequence). The V and J ends lost 6 bases and 7 bases, in that order; junction bases with no gene match: 9. In the authors' methods: Nucleated cell number was recorded as an estimate derived from reference gene primer amplification. Profiled with immunoSEQ multiplex PCR; TCRdb holds only in-frame clones, not every one. V, J and clone size were drawn from that table, and D and trimming were deduced from the DNA. The sample carries 55,000 to 65,000 clones, about nine tenths recorded once.

This chain uses TRBV19 with TRBJ1-6, with TRBD1 matching 7 bases. This sequence originates from a human donor with active COVID-19. The donor label of this sample is uncertain. Sequenced input: peripheral blood. The CDR3 nucleotides read TGTGCCAGTAGGTTAGACAGGGCACCGAATTCACCCCTCCACTTT. Its translation is CASRLDRAPNSPLHF.